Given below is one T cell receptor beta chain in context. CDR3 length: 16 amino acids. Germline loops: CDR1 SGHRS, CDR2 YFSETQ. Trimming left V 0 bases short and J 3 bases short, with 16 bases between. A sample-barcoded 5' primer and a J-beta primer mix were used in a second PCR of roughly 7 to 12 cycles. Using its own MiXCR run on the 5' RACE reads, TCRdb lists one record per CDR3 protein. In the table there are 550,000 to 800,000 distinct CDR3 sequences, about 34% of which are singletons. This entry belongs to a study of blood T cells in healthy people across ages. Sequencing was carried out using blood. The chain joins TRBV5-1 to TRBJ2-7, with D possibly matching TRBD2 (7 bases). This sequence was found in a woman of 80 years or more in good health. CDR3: CASSLAVSGGYYEQYF. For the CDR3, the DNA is TGCGCCAGCAGCTTGGCCGTGTCGGGGGGCTACTACGAGCAGTACTTC.